The source of this T cell receptor beta chain is a study of shared clonotypes between healthy human individuals. Clones were read by immunoSEQ multiplex PCR, and TCRdb kept only the in-frame ones, dropping some. Among about 600,000 clones listed, around 95% were seen once. This clone was seen just once. The naive CD8 subset, CD45RO-negative cells positively selected for CCR7, excluded terminally differentiated effector memory CD45RA+ cells. The V end was cut by 2 bases, the J end by 0 bases, with 11 bases between. Per the germline V gene, CDR1 is SNHLY and CDR2 is FYNNEI. This CDR3 is 15 amino acids long.

The source of this sequence is a woman in her 30s in good health. Sequencing was performed on naive CD8+ T cells sorted from blood. The rearrangement uses TRBV2 and TRBJ2-7, with a weak D call TRBD1 (5 bases). In DNA form, the CDR3 reads TGTGCCAGCAGTGAACGGCCCGACAGCTCCTACGAGCAGTACTTC. Protein sequence: CASSERPDSSYEQYF.